Following are 26 T cell receptor beta chains from one sample sequenced in a study of spatial heterogeneity in lung cancer. Stated time point: sample taken at primary tumor resection. Unsorted whole RNA of tumor, nontumor lung or frozen PBMC was sequenced. TCRdb itself ran the 5' RACE reads through MiXCR, one entry per CDR3 protein. The sample comprises about 3,800 distinct CDR3 sequences, more than 7% of which are singletons, and over 50% rests with the top ten. The sample was PBMCs, taken at surgery. The receptors stem from a female donor with early-stage non-small cell lung cancer.

The rearrangement links TRBV4-2 to TRBJ2-1; D unresolved. Between the trimmed V and J ends, which lost 4 bases and 0 bases, there was a span of 4 bases. CDR3 size: 13 residues. Germline lookup yields CDR1 LGHNA and CDR2 YNFKEQ. The CDR3 region is CASSPPSYNEQFF. CDR3 coding DNA: TGTGCCAGCAGCCCCCCCTCCTACAATGAGCAGTTCTTC.

In its sample, this clonotype was seen many times. This chain uses TRBV11-2 with TRBJ1-4; D is undetermined. The V end was cut by 0 bases, the J end by 9 bases, with 8 bases between. CDR1 is SGHAT and CDR2 is FQNNGV in the germline V gene. This CDR3 has 13 amino acids. Written as DNA, the CDR3 is TGTGCCAGCAGCTTAGAGCCAGAAAAAAAACTGTTTTTT. Its translation: CASSLEPEKKLFF.

This clonotype is medium-sized. The chain links TRBV5-1 to TRBJ1-1; D ambiguous. The ends were cut back, 4 bases at V and 0 bases at J, with 13 bases in the middle. Germline CDR1 reads SGHRS; CDR2 reads YFSETQ. The CDR3 consists of 15 residues. As DNA, the CDR3 is TGCGCCAGCAGCCCTGGAGACGTCCTGAACACTGAAGCTTTCTTT. Protein: CASSPGDVLNTEAFF. Together with reference TRBV5-1 and TRBJ1-1, the CDR3 gives the full variable domain: KAGVTQTPRYLIKTRGQQVTLSCSPISGHRSVSWYQQTPGQGLQFLFEYFSETQRNKGNFPGRFSGRQFSNSRSEMNVSTLELGDSALYLCASSPGDVLNTEAFFGQGTRLTVV.

In its sample, this clonotype ranks as medium-sized. The chain carries TRBV11-2 and TRBJ1-2, with a possible D match to TRBD1 (5 bases). This CDR3 has 12 amino acids. CDR1 and CDR2 from the germline V gene are SGHAT and FQNNGV. Trimming stripped 3 bases from V and 8 bases from J, with 10 bases between. CDR3 residues: CASSFGTIGYTF. CDR3 nucleotides: TGTGCCAGCAGCTTCGGGACTATCGGCTACACCTTC.

This clonotype was seen ten or more times. The chain has TRBV6-1 and TRBJ2-3, with D unclear. The ends were cut back, 1 base at V and 2 bases at J, with 19 bases in the middle. The CDR3 length is 18 residues. CDR1 is MNHNS, CDR2 SASEGT, per germline. The DNA for the CDR3 is TGTGCCAGCAGTGAAGAGGACGTATGGCAGGCCGTCACAGATACGCAGTATTTT. Its protein is CASSEEDVWQAVTDTQYF.

This clonotype was observed many times. This sequence joins TRBV29-1 and TRBJ2-7, with D perhaps TRBD1 or TRBD2 (6 bases each). The CDR3 has 13 amino acids. The germline V gene encodes CDR1 SQVTM and CDR2 ANQGSEA. V was trimmed by 1 base and J by 7 bases, leaving 14 bases between them. CDR3 coding DNA: TGCAGCGTTGAAGGGGGGGCGCTTAAGGAGCAGTACTTC. As protein: CSVEGGALKEQYF.

CDR3 amino acids: CASSPTGTGGNEQFF. The CDR3 coding sequence is TGTGCCAGCAGTCCAACCGGGACAGGGGGCAATGAGCAGTTCTTC. The V call is TRBV12-3 or TRBV12-4, the J call TRBJ2-1; 11 positions match TRBD1. The CDR3 contains 15 residues. V was pared by 5 bases and J by 6 bases, with 6 bases of the junction left unmatched.

Ten or more counts support this clonotype. This chain connects TRBV15 to TRBJ1-5; 12 positions match TRBD1. From germline, CDR1 is LNHNV and CDR2 YYDKDF (reference sequence). This CDR3 region has 17 residues. V shed 3 bases, J shed 4 bases, and the junction held 7 bases outside the gene matches. In DNA, the CDR3 is TGTGCCACCAGCAGCTGGGGACAGGGGGCTTTGAATCAGCCCCAGCATTTT. Translated: CATSSWGQGALNQPQHF.

This clonotype was counted at least ten times. This sequence joins TRBV6-6 and TRBJ2-7; possibly TRBD1 for D (5 bases). The CDR3 has 14 amino acids. Germline V lookup: CDR1 MNHNY, CDR2 SVGAGI (reference sequence). The ends were cut back, 5 bases at V and 2 bases at J, with 13 bases in the middle. The CDR3 loop is CASSRQKATYEQYF. CDR3 DNA sequence: TGTGCCAGCAGTCGACAGAAGGCAACCTACGAGCAGTACTTC.

In this sample, this clonotype turned up many times. The chain joins TRBV7-9 to TRBJ1-2; D unresolved. The CDR3 runs 12 residues. The germline V and J ends were trimmed by 1 base and 7 bases, with 7 bases remaining between them. Germline CDR1 SEHNR, CDR2 FQNEAQ (reference sequence). DNA of the CDR3: TGTGCCAGCAGCTTAGGAGACTTTGGCTACACCTTC. Translation gives CASSLGDFGYTF.

This rearrangement joins TRBV7-2 to TRBJ2-7; no reliable D call. V was pared by 1 base and J by 2 bases, with 15 bases between. The CDR3 is 16 residues long. Germline CDR1 is SGHTA and CDR2 is FQGNSA. CDR3 loop: CASSLEFGPKAYEQYF. DNA of the CDR3: TGTGCCAGCAGCTTAGAGTTCGGACCGAAGGCCTACGAGCAGTACTTC.

This clonotype appeared many times. The chain uses TRBV4-3 and TRBJ2-3, with 7 bases identical to TRBD1. CDR1 is LGHNA and CDR2 is YSLEER in the germline V gene. The V gene end was trimmed by 4 bases and the J gene end by 2 bases; junction bases not matched to a gene: 12. This CDR3 has 17 amino acids. The CDR3 nucleotides read TGCGCCAGCAGCCTCGACCACGGGACAGCTAACACAGATACGCAGTATTTT. This gives the protein CASSLDHGTANTDTQYF.

The CDR3: CATRQGSNTGELFF. The CDR3 bases are TGTGCCACCCGACAGGGCTCGAACACCGGGGAGCTGTTTTTT. V and J are TRBV11-1 and TRBJ2-2; 7 bases align to TRBD1. The V gene end was trimmed by 10 bases and the J gene end by 0 bases; junction bases not matched to a gene: 5. Germline V gives CDR1 SGHAT, CDR2 FQDESV (reference sequence). The CDR3 has 14 residues.

This clonotype was detected many times. The gene calls are TRBV2 and TRBJ2-1; 12 nucleotides line up with TRBD2. Germline CDR1 is SNHLY and CDR2 is FYNNEI. The CDR3 length is 15 residues. V gave up 4 bases and J gave up 7 bases; unmatched junction bases: 5. The CDR3 here is CASSVRLAGGNEQFF. CDR3 in DNA: TGTGCCAGCAGTGTACGGCTAGCGGGGGGGAATGAGCAGTTCTTC.

This clonotype is medium-sized in the sample. This rearrangement joins TRBV5-1 to TRBJ2-7; 8 bases align to TRBD1. Unmatched junction bases numbered 4, after V lost 4 bases and J lost 4 bases. CDR3 length: 13 amino acids. CDR1 is SGHRS, CDR2 YFSETQ, per germline. The CDR3 region has the DNA TGCGCCAGCAGCACCCGGGACAGGTACGAGCAGTACTTC. Amino acids: CASSTRDRYEQYF.

Relative to its sample, this clonotype is medium-sized. A junction boundary mismatches the germline segment, possibly from a read error. V and J are TRBV30 and TRBJ2-1; 8 bases line up with TRBD2. CDR1 and CDR2 (germline): GTSNPN, SVGIG (reference sequence). This CDR3 is built from 11 residues. The CDR3 loop is CAWSVLADTLF. The CDR3 nucleotides read TGTGCCTGGAGTGTACTAGCGGACACCCTCTTC.

V is TRBV6-2 or TRBV6-3 and J is TRBJ2-1; 8 nucleotides match TRBD2. The CDR3 consists of 14 residues. With V trimmed by 6 bases and J by 8 bases, 9 bases remained unmatched. Germline assignment: CDR1 MNHEY and CDR2 SVGEGT. CDR3 DNA sequence: TGTGCCAGCAGCCTGACAGCGGGGGCAGATGAGCAGTTCTTC. Translating gives CASSLTAGADEQFF.

The chain links TRBV2 to TRBJ1-1; D is ambiguous. The germline V gene encodes CDR1 SNHLY and CDR2 FYNNEI. The CDR3 totals 13 residues. Deletions cut 7 bases from V and 1 base from J, with 10 bases between. CDR3 loop: CASNKVKNTEAFF. The CDR3 DNA reads as TGTGCCAGCAATAAGGTCAAGAACACTGAAGCTTTCTTT. Looking up the rest from reference TRBV2 and TRBJ1-1 gives the full variable domain: EPEVTQTPSHQVTQMGQEVILRCVPISNHLYFYWYRQILGQKVEFLVSFYNNEISEKSEIFDDQFSVERPDGSNFTLKIRSTKLEDSAMYFCASNKVKNTEAFFGQGTRLTVV.

This clonotype qualifies as medium-sized. The chain links TRBV7-2 to TRBJ2-5; unclear D gene. Germline-derived CDR1 and CDR2 are SGHTA and FQGNSA. V was pared by 5 bases and J by 5 bases, with 9 bases between. This CDR3 is built from 12 residues. The CDR3 loop reads CASSRTMETQYF. Written as DNA, the CDR3 is TGTGCCAGCAGCCGTACCATGGAGACCCAGTACTTC. The full variable domain, with the rest looked up from reference TRBV7-2 and TRBJ2-5, is GAGVSQSPSNKVTEKGKDVELRCDPISGHTALYWYRQSLGQGLEFLIYFQGNSAPDKSGLPSDRFSAERTGGSVSTLTIQRTQQEDSAVYLCASSRTMETQYFGPGTRLLVL.

This clonotype was counted ten times or more. This chain uses TRBV13 with TRBJ2-5; TRBD2 agrees at 11 bases. The ends lost 7 bases at V and 2 bases at J; junction bases unmatched: 9. This CDR3 is built from 16 residues. CDR1 PRHDT and CDR2 FYEKMQ come from the germline V gene (reference sequence). Here the CDR3 DNA reads TGTGCCAGCACCATAGCGGGGGGGCTGGAACAAGAGACCCAGTACTTC. Its protein product is CASTIAGGLEQETQYF.

This clonotype occurred many times. This chain joins TRBV7-2 and TRBJ2-1, with D perhaps matching TRBD2 (5 bases). The CDR3 is 13 amino acids. Deletions cut 5 bases from V and 9 bases from J, with 14 bases between. Looked up from germline, CDR1 is SGHTA and CDR2 is FQGNSA. CDR3 sequence (DNA): TGTGCCAGCAGCCCGAAGGTGGCGGGTGAGCAGTTCTTC. Encoded protein: CASSPKVAGEQFF. Filled out from reference TRBV7-2 and TRBJ2-1, the complete variable domain reads GAGVSQSPSNKVTEKGKDVELRCDPISGHTALYWYRQSLGQGLEFLIYFQGNSAPDKSGLPSDRFSAERTGGSVSTLTIQRTQQEDSAVYLCASSPKVAGEQFFGPGTRLTVL.

The rearrangement links TRBV7-6 to TRBJ2-7; 7 nucleotides line up with TRBD2. The CDR3 contains 15 residues. The V segment lost 1 base and the J segment 7 bases; nucleotides outside the gene matches: 10. CDR1 is SGHVS, CDR2 FNYEAQ, per germline. CDR3 residues: CASSLERGLGYEQYF. CDR3 DNA sequence: TGTGCCAGCAGCTTAGAGCGCGGACTAGGGTATGAGCAGTACTTC.

This clonotype was seen ten or more times. The J gene is TRBJ2-5, the V gene TRBV7-9; possible D gene TRBD2, 5 bases. The germline gives CDR1 SEHNR, CDR2 FQNEAQ (reference sequence). The CDR3 is made up of 14 amino acids. Trimming cost V 5 bases and J 5 bases, with 15 bases left between them. The CDR3 sequence is CASSPGSERETQYF. The CDR3 nucleotides read TGTGCCAGCAGCCCGGGGAGCGAGAGGGAGACCCAGTACTTC.

The J gene is TRBJ2-5, the V gene TRBV7-2; D gene uncertain. The CDR3 extends over 12 amino acids. V lost 5 bases and J lost 5, with 9 bases in between. Germline V lookup: CDR1 SGHTA, CDR2 FQGNSA. CDR3 coding DNA: TGTGCCAGCAGCCCATTGAGGGAGACCCAGTACTTC. It is translated as CASSPLRETQYF.

J is TRBJ1-1 and V is TRBV11-2; the D is unclear. The CDR3 contains 15 residues. V lost 0 bases, J lost 3 bases, and 11 bases lay in between. Germline values: CDR1 SGHAT, CDR2 FQNNGV. Here the CDR3 reads CASSLDYAADTEAFF. For the CDR3, the DNA is TGTGCCAGCAGCTTAGATTACGCAGCGGACACTGAAGCTTTCTTT.

By sample share, this clonotype is medium-sized. The chain recombines TRBV20-1 with TRBJ2-7; 7 nucleotides line up with TRBD1. Losses at the gene ends were 5 bases for V and 5 bases for J; bases not matched to a gene: 6. This CDR3 spans 12 amino acids. Germline values: CDR1 DFQATT, CDR2 SNEGSKA (reference sequence). The CDR3 loop is CSAGRQGHEQYF. CDR3 nucleotides: TGCAGTGCTGGACGACAGGGCCACGAGCAGTACTTC.